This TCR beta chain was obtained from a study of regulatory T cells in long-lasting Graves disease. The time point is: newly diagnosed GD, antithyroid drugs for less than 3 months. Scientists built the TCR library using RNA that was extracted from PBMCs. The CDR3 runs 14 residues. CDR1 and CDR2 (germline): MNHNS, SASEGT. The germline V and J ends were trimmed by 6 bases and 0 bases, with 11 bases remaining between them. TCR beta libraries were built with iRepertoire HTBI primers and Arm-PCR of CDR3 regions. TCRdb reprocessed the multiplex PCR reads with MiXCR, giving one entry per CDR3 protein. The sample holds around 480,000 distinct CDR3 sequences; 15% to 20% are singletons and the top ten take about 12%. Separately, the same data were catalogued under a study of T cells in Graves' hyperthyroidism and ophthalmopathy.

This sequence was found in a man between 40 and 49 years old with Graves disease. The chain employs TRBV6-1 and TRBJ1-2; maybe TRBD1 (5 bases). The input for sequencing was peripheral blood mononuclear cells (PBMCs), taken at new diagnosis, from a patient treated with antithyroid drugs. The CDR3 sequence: CASRPDRANYGYTF. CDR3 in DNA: TGTGCCAGCAGACCAGACAGAGCTAACTATGGCTACACCTTC.